Below are 3 T cell receptor beta chains sequenced from a single sample in a study of shared T cell receptors in the human thymus. Data came from immunoSEQ multiplex PCR; TCRdb stores just in-frame clones and leaves some out. The sample shows 500,000 to 850,000 clones, about 90% of them seen only once. In addition, the sample was reused for a study of human thymus T cells.

The material sequenced was thymocytes. Receptors were obtained from a boy younger than two with a congenital heart defect.

The CDR3 protein is CASSLAEMNTEAFF. The CDR3 DNA sequence: TGTGCCAGCAGTTTGGCAGAAATGAACACTGAAGCTTTCTTT. The chain links TRBV6-5 to TRBJ1-1; D unclear. The V gene lost 4 bases and the J gene lost 0 bases, with 9 bases spanning the gap. Germline V gene lookup returns CDR1 MNHEY and CDR2 SVGAGI. The CDR3 runs to 14 residues.

The rearrangement links TRBV5-8 to TRBJ2-6; unclear D gene. Germline V gene data show CDR1 as SGHTS and CDR2 as YDEGEE. V was clipped by 3 bases and J by 5 bases, with 12 bases between them. The CDR3 loop spans 15 amino acids. The CDR3 region has the DNA TGTGCCAGCAGCTCGACTCCCCTCTGGGCCAACGTCCTGACTTTC. This codes for CASSSTPLWANVLTF.

This clone appeared a single time. V and J are TRBV5-1 and TRBJ2-7, with 10 bases lining up with TRBD2. This CDR3 is built from 20 residues. The junction had 20 bases not matched to a gene; V was cut back by 0 bases and J by 5 bases. Germline CDR1 reads SGHRS; CDR2 reads YFSETQ. The CDR3 region has the DNA TGCGCCAGCAGCTTGGCCGCAGCCCCGAAAACTAGCGGGATAGGGAACGAGCAGTACTTC. It encodes CASSLAAAPKTSGIGNEQYF.